This TCR beta chain stems from a study of blood T cell repertoires in COVID-19 (TCRdb year 2020). At the level of the whole study: The collaborator samples originated in the United States, Italy and Spain and spanned the acute and convalescent phases of COVID-19. The repertoires were released in a freely available public database intended as a resource for research on the immune response to SARS-CoV-2. The material from the prospective study consisted of cDNA or gDNA derived from T cells, B-cell-depleted T cells, or PBMCs. Where available, HLA class I and class II types were taken from metadata supplied by the sample provider and were not determined by assay-based typing. Samples were obtained from the ongoing ImmuneRACE study (first 160 participants) and from 1,200 or so subjects provided by 6 global collaborators. The dataset comprised deeply sampled blood TCRbeta repertoires from subjects exposed to, actively infected with, or recovered from COVID-19. Sample metadata almost always included a de-identified subject ID, COVID-19 status, age in years and sex.

CDR1 and CDR2, per the germline V gene, are SGHAT and FQNNGV. At the junction V is shortened by 5 bases and J by 5 bases, with 10 bases in between. The CDR3 runs 13 amino acids, cysteine and phenylalanine included. Only CDR3 DNA remains: 39 bases, in frame from the first base. Broader findings and caveats from the paper: The quantity of clinical and demographic metadata differed by source and by participant and was supplied without curation.

Note on this clone: Its antigen is currently not known. Per-base quality was not reported, and no clone a single base away is much larger than it.

TCRbeta CDR3 regions were amplified from genomic DNA using the immunoSEQ Assay, a bias-controlled multiplex PCR. In the source study's methods: The number of nucleated cells in each sample was estimated from the amplification of reference gene primers within the assay. Sequence reads were collapsed and filtered to measure the absolute abundance of every unique TCRbeta CDR3 rearrangement. For each sample, productive Simpson clonality was calculated as the square root of Simpson's diversity index across productive rearrangements. The immuneACCESS repertoire file appears here via TCRdb, limited to in-frame rearrangements. These files lack a portion of the clones; in checked studies, under half of the deficit traces to unresolved V genes, and the cause of the others is not known. V and J calls and clone size come straight from that table; D and trimming were deduced from the DNA. Counted in this sample were roughly 180,000 clones; roughly nine tenths of them appeared once. The top ten hold more than 20% of the sample.

Each collaborating institution followed its own protocols to collect whole blood in K2EDTA tubes. For TCRbeta analysis, collaborators shipped samples in one of three forms: frozen whole blood, isolated PBMCs, or DNA extracted from either of those sample types. Sequenced sample: peripheral blood. Recombination linked TRBV11-2 to TRBJ1-5, and the D gene may be TRBD1, 5 bases matching. The receptor was isolated from a man between 65 and 80 years old with active or convalescent COVID-19. The CDR3 in this case is CASSRGTYQPQHF. The DNA sequence follows: TGTGCCAGCAGCCGTGGGACTTATCAGCCCCAGCATTTT.